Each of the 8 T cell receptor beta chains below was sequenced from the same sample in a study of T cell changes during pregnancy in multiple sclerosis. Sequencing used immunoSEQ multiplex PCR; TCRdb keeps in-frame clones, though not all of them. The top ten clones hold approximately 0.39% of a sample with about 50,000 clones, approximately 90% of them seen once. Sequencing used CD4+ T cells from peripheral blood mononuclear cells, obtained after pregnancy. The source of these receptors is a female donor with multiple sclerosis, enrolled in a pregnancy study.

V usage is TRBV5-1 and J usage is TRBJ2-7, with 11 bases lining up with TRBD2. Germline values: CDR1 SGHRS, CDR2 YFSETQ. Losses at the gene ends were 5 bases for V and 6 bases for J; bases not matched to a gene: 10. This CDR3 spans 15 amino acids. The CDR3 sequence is CASRPVTSGESEQYF. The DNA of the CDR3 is TGCGCCAGCAGGCCTGTGACTAGCGGGGAGAGCGAGCAGTACTTC.

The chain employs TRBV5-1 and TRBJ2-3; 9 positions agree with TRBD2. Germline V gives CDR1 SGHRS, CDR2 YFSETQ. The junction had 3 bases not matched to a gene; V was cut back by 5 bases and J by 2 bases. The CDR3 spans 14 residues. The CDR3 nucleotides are TGCGCCAGCAGTCTAGCGGGAAACACAGATACGCAGTATTTT. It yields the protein CASSLAGNTDTQYF.

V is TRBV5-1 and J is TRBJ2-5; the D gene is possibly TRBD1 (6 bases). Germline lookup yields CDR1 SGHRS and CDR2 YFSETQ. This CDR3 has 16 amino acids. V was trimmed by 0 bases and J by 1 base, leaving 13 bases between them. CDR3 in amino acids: CASSLAKQGFQETQYF. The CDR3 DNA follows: TGCGCCAGCAGCTTGGCCAAACAGGGATTCCAAGAGACCCAGTACTTC.

For the CDR3, the DNA is TGTGCCAGCAGCTTCCGCGGGGCGGGAGGGCCCGGGGAGCTGTTTTTT. It is translated as CASSFRGAGGPGELFF. The chain uses TRBV9 and TRBJ2-2; 9 positions match TRBD2. Germline V CDR1 and CDR2: SGDLS, YYNGEE. Trimming took 4 bases from V and 6 from J; bases not matched to a gene: 10. This CDR3 comprises 16 residues.

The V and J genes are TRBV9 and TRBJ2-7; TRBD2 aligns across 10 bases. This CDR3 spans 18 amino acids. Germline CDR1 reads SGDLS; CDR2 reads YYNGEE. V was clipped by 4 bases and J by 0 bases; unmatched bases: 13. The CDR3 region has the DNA TGTGCCAGCAGCCTCGGACTAGCGGATAGGCGGAGCTCCTACGAGCAGTACTTC. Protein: CASSLGLADRRSSYEQYF.

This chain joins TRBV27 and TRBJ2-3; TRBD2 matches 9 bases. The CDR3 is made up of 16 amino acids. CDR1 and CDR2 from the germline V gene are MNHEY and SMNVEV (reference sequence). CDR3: CACSREGLWGTDTQYF. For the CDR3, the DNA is TGTGCATGTTCGCGGGAGGGCCTATGGGGCACAGATACGCAGTATTTT.

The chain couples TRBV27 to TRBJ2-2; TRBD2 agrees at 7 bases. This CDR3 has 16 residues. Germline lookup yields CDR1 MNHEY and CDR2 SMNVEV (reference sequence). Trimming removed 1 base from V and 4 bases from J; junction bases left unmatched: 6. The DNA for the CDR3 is TGTGCCAGCAGTTTATATAGGCTAGCGGTCACCGGGGAGCTGTTTTTT. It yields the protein CASSLYRLAVTGELFF.

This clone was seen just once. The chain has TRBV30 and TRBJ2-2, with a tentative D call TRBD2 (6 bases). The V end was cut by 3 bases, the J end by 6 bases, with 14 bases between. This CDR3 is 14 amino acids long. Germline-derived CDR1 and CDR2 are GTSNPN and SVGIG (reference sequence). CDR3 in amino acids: CAWRGRDFSGELFF. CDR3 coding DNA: TGTGCCTGGAGGGGCAGGGACTTTTCCGGGGAGCTGTTTTTT.